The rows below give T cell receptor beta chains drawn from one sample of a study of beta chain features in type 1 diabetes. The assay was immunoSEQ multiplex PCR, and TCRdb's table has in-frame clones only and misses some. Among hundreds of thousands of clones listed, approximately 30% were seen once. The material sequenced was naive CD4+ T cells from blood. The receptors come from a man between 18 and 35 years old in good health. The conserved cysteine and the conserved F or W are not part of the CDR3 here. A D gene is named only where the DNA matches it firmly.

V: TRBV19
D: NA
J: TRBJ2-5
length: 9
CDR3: ASSSPGTQY

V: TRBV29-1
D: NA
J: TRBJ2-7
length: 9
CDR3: SVSGAYEQY

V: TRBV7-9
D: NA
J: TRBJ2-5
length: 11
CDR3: ASSRQQEITQY

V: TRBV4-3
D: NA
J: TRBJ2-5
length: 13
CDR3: ASSQSMLVEETQY

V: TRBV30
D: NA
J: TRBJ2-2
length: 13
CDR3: AWSARPANTGELF

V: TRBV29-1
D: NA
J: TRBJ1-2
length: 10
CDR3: SVLFGNYGYT

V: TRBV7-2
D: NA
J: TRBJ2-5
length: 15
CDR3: ASSPMPGSAGQETQY

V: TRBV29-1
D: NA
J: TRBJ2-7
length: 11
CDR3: SVDGQGDYEQY

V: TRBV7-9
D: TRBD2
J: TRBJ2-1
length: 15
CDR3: ASSRFGLADSYNEQF

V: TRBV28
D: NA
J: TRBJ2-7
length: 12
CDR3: ASSLGRTTYEQY

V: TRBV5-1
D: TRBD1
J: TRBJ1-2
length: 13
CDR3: ASSPDRGTGYGYT

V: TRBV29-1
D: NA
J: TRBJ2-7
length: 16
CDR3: SATDWGDPQKHHYEQY

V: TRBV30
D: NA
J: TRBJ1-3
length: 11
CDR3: AWSTVSGNTIY

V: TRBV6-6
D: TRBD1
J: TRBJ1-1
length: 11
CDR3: ASSGGTGTEAF

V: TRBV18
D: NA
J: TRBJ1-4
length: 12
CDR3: ASSPPSSNEKLF

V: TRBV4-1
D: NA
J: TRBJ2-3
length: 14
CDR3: ASSQDIGSKRYTQY

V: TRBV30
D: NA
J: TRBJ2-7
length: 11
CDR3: AWVGEYTYEQY

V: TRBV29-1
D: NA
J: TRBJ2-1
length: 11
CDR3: SPPVGGYNEQF

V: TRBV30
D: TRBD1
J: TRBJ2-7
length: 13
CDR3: AWSVSGQGFYEQY

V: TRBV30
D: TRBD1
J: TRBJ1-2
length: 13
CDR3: AWSVGYRGNYGYT

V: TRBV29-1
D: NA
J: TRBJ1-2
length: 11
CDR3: SALTDPNYGYT

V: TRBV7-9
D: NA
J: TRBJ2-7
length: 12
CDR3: ASSPPRSREAQY

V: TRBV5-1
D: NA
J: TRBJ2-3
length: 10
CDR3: ASSLATDTQY

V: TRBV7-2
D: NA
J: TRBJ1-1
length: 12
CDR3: ASSLVSGNTEAF

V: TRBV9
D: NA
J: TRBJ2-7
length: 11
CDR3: ASSANRVSEQY

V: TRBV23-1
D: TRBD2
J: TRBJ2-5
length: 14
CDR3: ASSQCSGTSEETQY

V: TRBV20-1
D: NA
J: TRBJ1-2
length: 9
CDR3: SAKTGYGYT

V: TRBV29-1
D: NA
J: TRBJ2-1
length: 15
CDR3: SVEGPGGEFAYNEQF

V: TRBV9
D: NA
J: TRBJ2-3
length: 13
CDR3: ASSVEGLITDTQY

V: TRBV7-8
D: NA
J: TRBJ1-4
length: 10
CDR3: ASSLVGEKLF

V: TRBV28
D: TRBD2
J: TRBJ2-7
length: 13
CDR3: ASRHPSGGSYEQY

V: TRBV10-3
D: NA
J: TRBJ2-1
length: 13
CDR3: AISAIIRGAGEQF

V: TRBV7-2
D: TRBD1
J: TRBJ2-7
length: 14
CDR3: ASSLAGQKSSYEQY

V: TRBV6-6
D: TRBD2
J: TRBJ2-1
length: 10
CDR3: ASSSGTSEQF

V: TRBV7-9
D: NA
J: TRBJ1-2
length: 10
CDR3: ASSLAGYGYT